These 8 T cell receptor beta chains came from one sample sequenced in a study of T cells in Graves' hyperthyroidism and ophthalmopathy. Template material for amplifying TCR beta CDR3 regions consisted of RNA transcripts. The TCR CDR3 was amplified in a first-round RT-PCR using the HTBI primer set. One entry per CDR3 protein, called by TCRdb with MiXCR from the multiplex PCR reads. Of about 640,000 distinct CDR3 sequences listed, about 20% are singletons. Sequencing used blood. The receptors were gathered from a man younger than 45 with Graves' ophthalmopathy.

This clonotype appeared a single time. This chain uses TRBV12-3 or TRBV12-4 with TRBJ2-3; D may be TRBD2 (5 bases). Trimming took 8 bases from V and 3 from J, leaving 15 bases between them. The CDR3 length is 14 residues. The CDR3 nucleotides are TGTGCCAGCGGGCCTTACGGCGGGACAGATACGCAGTATTTT. As protein: CASGPYGGTDTQYF.

This rearrangement joins TRBV29-1 to TRBJ1-2; 9 bases are a match to TRBD1. Germline values: CDR1 SQVTM, CDR2 ANQGSEA. The J segment lost 6 bases and the V segment lost 3 bases, leaving 5 bases of the junction unmatched. The CDR3 is made up of 13 amino acids. The CDR3 coding sequence is TGCAGCGTTGAGGACAGGGGATGGAATGGCTACACCTTC. It is translated as CSVEDRGWNGYTF.

The rearrangement uses TRBV20-1 and TRBJ2-3; 10 bases agree with TRBD2. This CDR3 has 17 residues. The V segment lost 0 bases and the J segment 3 bases; nucleotides outside the gene matches: 9. Germline V CDR1 and CDR2: DFQATT, SNEGSKA (reference sequence). In DNA form, the CDR3 reads TGCAGTGCTAGAGATCGGAGCGGGAGGGCCGTTACAGATACGCAGTATTTT. The encoded protein is CSARDRSGRAVTDTQYF.

V usage is TRBV5-1 and J usage is TRBJ2-3, with 10 bases lining up with TRBD1. In germline, CDR1 is SGHRS, CDR2 YFSETQ. The CDR3 runs 13 residues. V dropped 9 bases and J dropped 2; count of bases not matched to a gene: 3. CDR3 in DNA: TGCGCCACGGGACAGGGGCCCACAGATACGCAGTATTTT. It encodes CATGQGPTDTQYF.

On this clonotype: Germline and junction disagree at one end, which may indicate a read error. V gene TRBV11-2 combines with J gene TRBJ2-5; possibly TRBD1 for D (5 bases). Germline loops: CDR1 SGHAT, CDR2 FQNNGV. The CDR3 length is 15 residues. As DNA, the CDR3 is TGTGTCAGCAGCAAAGTCCCCAGGGACCAAGAGACCCAGTACTTC. Amino acids: CVSSKVPRDQETQYF. Looking up the rest from reference TRBV11-2 and TRBJ2-5 gives the full variable domain: EAGVAQSPRYKIIEKRQSVAFWCNPISGHATLYWYQQILGQGPKLLIQFQNNGVVDDSQLPKDRFSAERLKGVDSTLKIQPAKLEDSAVYLCVSSKVPRDQETQYFGPGTRLLVL.

This clonotype was counted at least ten times. The V and J genes are TRBV2 and TRBJ1-1, with D possibly being TRBD1 (5 bases). The CDR3 has 14 amino acids. V was cut by 7 bases and J by 1 base, with 13 bases left in between. Germline lookup yields CDR1 SNHLY and CDR2 FYNNEI. CDR3 sequence (DNA): TGTGCCAGCATTAGTAGTCAGGGGAACACTGAAGCTTTCTTT. Its protein product is CASISSQGNTEAFF. Full variable domain (rest looked up from reference TRBV2 and TRBJ1-1): EPEVTQTPSHQVTQMGQEVILRCVPISNHLYFYWYRQILGQKVEFLVSFYNNEISEKSEIFDDQFSVERPDGSNFTLKIRSTKLEDSAMYFCASISSQGNTEAFFGQGTRLTVV.

J is TRBJ2-6 and V is TRBV27; no reliable D call. Trimming took off 9 bases at V and 0 bases at J, with 12 bases between the two ends. Germline loops: CDR1 MNHEY, CDR2 SMNVEV (reference sequence). This CDR3 is built from 15 residues. The CDR3 DNA reads as TGTGCCAGTTCTGGGGTGGCCTCTGGGGCCAACGTCCTGACTTTC. Translation gives CASSGVASGANVLTF.

The J gene is TRBJ2-7, the V gene TRBV5-1; TRBD2 agrees at 10 bases. The CDR3 runs 14 residues. The germline V gene encodes CDR1 SGHRS and CDR2 YFSETQ. The trim removed 5 bases at V and 7 bases at J, leaving 9 bases unmatched. The CDR3 DNA follows: TGCGCCAGCAGTTCTAGCGGGAGCTCGATAGAGCAGTACTTC. It specifies CASSSSGSSIEQYF.